This passage covers 32 T cell receptor beta chains from one sample sequenced in a study of shared clonotypes between healthy human individuals. Produced via immunoSEQ multiplex PCR; TCRdb's table is partial and in-frame only. The sample has around 1.5 million clones; nearly 99% are singletons. The sequenced sample was naive CD4+ T cells sorted from blood. Indicated subset: CD45RA+ positively selected. The receptor set was obtained from a man younger than 45 in good health.

This chain uses TRBV6-5 with TRBJ2-5; 9 bases match TRBD2. The trim removed 6 bases at V and 5 bases at J, leaving 7 bases unmatched. The CDR3 extends over 14 amino acids. Germline V gene data show CDR1 as MNHEY and CDR2 as SVGAGI. The CDR3 DNA sequence: TGTGCCAGCAGGATTAGCGGGAGCGGGGAGACCCAGTACTTC. It yields the protein CASRISGSGETQYF.

The chain employs TRBV5-6 and TRBJ2-5; D is perhaps TRBD2 (6 bases). The CDR3 runs 15 residues. Germline assignment: CDR1 SGHDT and CDR2 YYEEEE. The V end lost 0 bases, the J end lost 0 bases, and 9 bases lay between the germline ends. The CDR3 DNA is TGTGCCAGCAGCTTGGTGCGGAGGGACCAAGAGACCCAGTACTTC. Translation: CASSLVRRDQETQYF.

This clone was counted a single time. The V gene is TRBV6-1, the J gene TRBJ2-1, with D perhaps matching TRBD2 (5 bases). This CDR3 spans 14 amino acids. V lost 8 bases to trimming and J lost 1 base, with 12 bases between them. Germline V gene data show CDR1 as MNHNS and CDR2 as SASEGT. CDR3 amino acids: CASQPGVSYNEQFF. CDR3 sequence (DNA): TGTGCCAGCCAGCCCGGGGTATCCTACAATGAGCAGTTCTTC.

The chain is built from TRBV2 and TRBJ1-1; D is uncertain. The CDR3 spans 15 residues. Germline CDR1 SNHLY, CDR2 FYNNEI. V gave up 6 bases and J gave up 4 bases, with 18 bases separating them. Here the CDR3 DNA reads TGTGCCAGCAGCCTAAACAGTCCCAGCTTCACTGAAGCTTTCTTT. Its protein is CASSLNSPSFTEAFF.

The CDR3 nucleotides are TGTGCCAGCAGCACGGGGAACAGATTAAACAATGAGCAGTTCTTC. Amino acids: CASSTGNRLNNEQFF. The chain combines TRBV21-1 with TRBJ2-1; the table's D call TRBD2 went unverified against the DNA. TRBV21-1 is a pseudogene locus. The CDR3 length is 15 residues.

This chain connects TRBV20-1 to TRBJ2-3; unclear D gene. V dropped 5 bases and J dropped 7 bases, with 7 bases sitting between them. This CDR3 has 10 amino acids. The germline V gene has CDR1 DFQATT and CDR2 SNEGSKA (reference sequence). The CDR3 sequence: CSARIHTQYF. CDR3 nucleotides: TGCAGTGCTCGAATACATACGCAGTATTTT.

The chain is built from TRBV28 and TRBJ2-1; D gene ambiguous. The germline V and J ends were trimmed by 2 bases and 0 bases, with 8 bases remaining between them. This CDR3 has 15 residues. Germline CDR1 MDHEN, CDR2 SYDVKM. CDR3 residues: CASSLQPSSYNEQFF. The DNA for the CDR3 is TGTGCCAGCAGTTTACAGCCGAGCTCCTACAATGAGCAGTTCTTC.

The V gene is TRBV7-6, the J gene TRBJ2-2; a weak D match, TRBD1 (5 bases). V was pared by 5 bases and J by 4 bases, with 14 bases between. The CDR3 sequence is 15 residues long. CDR1 is SGHVS, CDR2 FNYEAQ, per germline. The CDR3 reads CASSLGQTPTGELFF. DNA of the CDR3: TGTGCCAGCAGCCTAGGACAAACCCCCACCGGGGAGCTGTTTTTT.

The chain joins TRBV6-4 to TRBJ2-3, with 7 nucleotides matching TRBD1. V was pared by 5 bases and J by 6 bases, with 5 bases of the junction left unmatched. Germline CDR1 is MRHNA and CDR2 is SNTAGT. CDR3 length: 13 residues. For the CDR3, the DNA is TGTGCCAGCAGTTTACTGACAGGGGATACGCAGTATTTT. This codes for CASSLLTGDTQYF.

The chain uses TRBV18 and TRBJ2-1, with D possibly TRBD1 on 5 matching bases. CDR1 is KGHSH, CDR2 LQKENI, per germline. V lost 1 base, J lost 5 bases, and 9 bases lay in between. The CDR3 is 14 residues long. The CDR3 nucleotides read TGTGCCAGCTCACCACGTGCAGGGAACAATGAGCAGTTCTTC. It yields the protein CASSPRAGNNEQFF.

The CDR3 DNA is TGTGCCAGCAGTTTAGCGGGGGGGGGCGAAGCTTTCTTT. It specifies CASSLAGGGEAFF. This chain joins TRBV28 and TRBJ1-1; D may be TRBD1 (6 bases). The length of the CDR3 is 13 residues. Germline V gene lookup returns CDR1 MDHEN and CDR2 SYDVKM. V was clipped by 2 bases and J by 8 bases, with 12 bases between them.

This chain uses TRBV2 with TRBJ1-1, with TRBD1 matching over 9 bases. CDR1 and CDR2 from the germline V gene are SNHLY and FYNNEI. With V trimmed by 2 bases and J by 10 bases, 8 bases remained unmatched. This CDR3 is built from 14 residues. The CDR3 DNA reads TGTGCCAGCAGTGAAAGGACAGGGGCTACGCGAGCTTTCTTT. This translates into CASSERTGATRAFF.

The chain combines TRBV10-2 with TRBJ2-1; D could derive from TRBD1 or TRBD2 (5 bases each). The CDR3 extends over 16 amino acids. Trimming left V 5 bases short and J 5 bases short, with 19 bases between. CDR1 and CDR2 (germline): WSHSY, SAAADI. CDR3 sequence (DNA): TGCGCCAGCAGTCCCTCACTAGTAATCAGGGACAATGAGCAGTTCTTC. Its protein is CASSPSLVIRDNEQFF.

This chain uses TRBV29-1 with TRBJ2-1; 7 bases align to TRBD1. J was trimmed by 7 bases and V by 3 bases; bases with no gene match: 15. The CDR3 length is 16 residues. Germline V CDR1 and CDR2: SQVTM, ANQGSEA. As DNA, the CDR3 is TGCAGCGTTGAGCCCCTACAGGGAATACAGGGGAATGAGCAGTTCTTC. Translated, it gives CSVEPLQGIQGNEQFF.

This rearrangement joins TRBV4-1 to TRBJ1-3; 7 nucleotides line up with TRBD1. Germline V CDR1 and CDR2: MGHRA, YSYEKL. J gave up 2 bases and V 4 bases, and 5 bases lay outside the gene matches. CDR3 size: 15 residues. The CDR3 sequence is CASSRLGTAGNTIYF. As DNA, the CDR3 is TGCGCCAGCAGCCGTTTAGGGACAGCTGGAAACACCATATATTTT.

This chain uses TRBV6-4 with TRBJ2-7, with 11 nucleotides matching TRBD2. The CDR3 contains 15 residues. Germline CDR1 reads MRHNA; CDR2 reads SNTAGT. V trimming: 5 bases; J trimming: 0 bases; junction bases outside the gene matches: 3. The CDR3 sequence is CASSPLAGASYEQYF. The CDR3 bases are TGTGCCAGCAGTCCACTAGCGGGAGCCTCCTACGAGCAGTACTTC.

CDR3 sequence reads: CASSSPPGQPGQPQHF. The CDR3 nucleotides are TGTGCCAGCAGTTCTCCCCCGGGACAGCCCGGCCAGCCCCAGCATTTT. The chain is built from TRBV6-6 and TRBJ1-5; 7 bases fit TRBD1. Germline loops: CDR1 MNHNY, CDR2 SVGAGI (reference sequence). The CDR3 length is 16 residues. The ends lost 4 bases at V and 7 bases at J; junction bases unmatched: 13.

A remark on this clone: The same CDR3 can be traced to other DNA sequences in this sample. The chain uses TRBV29-1 and TRBJ1-5, with 10 bases matching TRBD1. Per the germline V gene, CDR1 is SQVTM and CDR2 is ANQGSEA. V lost 7 bases, J lost 3 bases, and 3 bases stayed unmatched. CDR3 length: 13 residues. CDR3 loop: CSAGTGVNQPQHF. DNA of the CDR3: TGCAGCGCCGGGACAGGGGTCAATCAGCCCCAGCATTTT.

The chain joins TRBV7-9 to TRBJ1-3; D possibly corresponds to TRBD1 (5 bases). The CDR3 consists of 15 residues. The germline V gene encodes CDR1 SEHNR and CDR2 FQNEAQ (reference sequence). Trimming removed 7 bases from V and 4 bases from J, with 17 bases in between. CDR3: CASTSAGQRGNTIYF. As DNA, the CDR3 is TGTGCCAGCACCTCGGCGGGGCAGCGGGGAAACACCATATATTTT.

The chain is built from TRBV5-4 and TRBJ2-2, with D perhaps matching TRBD2 (6 bases). V dropped 4 bases and J dropped 5 bases, with 12 bases sitting between them. This CDR3 has 14 amino acids. Looked up from germline, CDR1 is SGHNT and CDR2 is YYREEE (reference sequence). The DNA of the CDR3 is TGTGCCAGCAGCCTAACGGGGGTTACCGGGGAGCTGTTTTTT. This codes for CASSLTGVTGELFF.

The CDR3 here is CASKNGRVTDTQYF. CDR3 sequence (DNA): TGTGCCAGCAAAAACGGGAGGGTCACAGATACGCAGTATTTT. The chain links TRBV28 to TRBJ2-3; 8 bases fit TRBD2. The CDR3 runs 14 residues. Looked up from germline, CDR1 is MDHEN and CDR2 is SYDVKM. V gave up 7 bases and J gave up 2 bases; unmatched junction bases: 5.

This sequence joins TRBV27 and TRBJ2-5; 9 bases line up with TRBD2. V dropped 6 bases and J dropped 5; count of bases not matched to a gene: 7. Germline V gene sequence: CDR1 MNHEY, CDR2 SMNVEV (reference sequence). The CDR3 loop spans 14 amino acids. DNA of the CDR3: TGTGCCAGCAGATTAGCGGGAGCGTGGGAGACCCAGTACTTC. Translation gives CASRLAGAWETQYF.

The chain is built from TRBV30 and TRBJ2-3; 7 bases line up with TRBD2. The CDR3 sequence is 15 residues long. Germline loops: CDR1 GTSNPN, CDR2 SVGIG (reference sequence). V lost 4 bases to trimming and J lost 10 bases; unmatched junction nucleotides: 17. The CDR3 DNA reads TGTGCCTGGATGGTGTCTGGTCGGGTCGGGAGGTCGCAGTATTTT. It is translated as CAWMVSGRVGRSQYF.

The chain has TRBV28 and TRBJ1-1, with unresolved D. This CDR3 has 11 amino acids. Germline V CDR1 and CDR2: MDHEN, SYDVKM. The V end was cut by 10 bases, the J end by 1 base, with 7 bases between. In DNA form, the CDR3 reads TGTGCCACTCAGAGGAACACTGAAGCTTTCTTT. It encodes CATQRNTEAFF.

The V call is TRBV20-1, the J call TRBJ2-7; D is unclear. Per the germline V gene, CDR1 is DFQATT and CDR2 is SNEGSKA (reference sequence). This CDR3 has 11 amino acids. Trimming cost V 6 bases and J 4 bases, with 10 bases left between them. The CDR3 spells CSAGGLYEQYF. The CDR3 DNA is TGCAGTGCGGGCGGCCTTTACGAGCAGTACTTC.

Concerning this clone itself: Distinct nucleotide sequences in the sample also encode this CDR3. The chain links TRBV5-1 to TRBJ2-5; unclear D gene. Germline V lookup: CDR1 SGHRS, CDR2 YFSETQ. Trimming took off 4 bases at V and 5 bases at J, with 12 bases between the two ends. The CDR3 has 13 amino acids. Here the CDR3 DNA reads TGCGCCAGCAGCCCGACCGGGCGGGAGACCCAGTACTTC. It codes for CASSPTGRETQYF.

V is TRBV29-1 and J is TRBJ2-3, with 7 bases matching TRBD2. CDR3 length: 17 residues. The junction had 15 bases not matched to a gene; V was cut back by 4 bases and J by 2 bases. Looked up from germline, CDR1 is SQVTM and CDR2 is ANQGSEA. CDR3 loop: CSVGEYLGSGNTDTQYF. The CDR3 region has the DNA TGCAGCGTTGGGGAGTACTTGGGAAGCGGGAACACAGATACGCAGTATTTT.

The chain is built from TRBV19 and TRBJ2-1; 10 bases map to TRBD1. V gave up 2 bases and J gave up 7 bases; unmatched junction bases: 5. The germline gives CDR1 LNHDA, CDR2 SQIVND (reference sequence). The CDR3 consists of 15 residues. CDR3 region: CASSIWTGGSNEQFF. For the CDR3, the DNA is TGTGCCAGTAGTATATGGACAGGGGGTTCGAATGAGCAGTTCTTC.

The V call is TRBV28, the J call TRBJ1-2, with a tentative D call TRBD1 (5 bases). Germline CDR1 is MDHEN and CDR2 is SYDVKM. CDR3 length: 14 amino acids. V lost 8 bases, J lost 3 bases, and 16 bases lay in between. CDR3 sequence: CASRVRGRDYGYTF. CDR3 coding DNA: TGTGCCAGCCGAGTACGGGGGAGGGACTATGGCTACACCTTC.

The CDR3 bases are TGTGCCAGCAGCTTGGCCGGGTTGACTAGCGGGAGGTTTGACGAGCAGTACTTC. This gives the protein CASSLAGLTSGRFDEQYF. The chain uses TRBV5-4 and TRBJ2-7; 13 bases fit TRBD2. The germline V gene encodes CDR1 SGHNT and CDR2 YYREEE (reference sequence). The CDR3 loop spans 18 amino acids. V was clipped by 0 bases and J by 5 bases; unmatched bases: 11.

Comments on this clone: Other DNA sequences in the same sample also yield this CDR3. The chain joins TRBV5-1 to TRBJ2-1; tentative D call: TRBD2 (6 bases). Looked up from germline, CDR1 is SGHRS and CDR2 is YFSETQ. V was clipped by 4 bases and J by 6 bases, with 8 bases between them. This CDR3 comprises 12 residues. The CDR3 is CASSLGGNEQFF. The CDR3 bases are TGCGCCAGCAGCCTGGGGGGCAATGAGCAGTTCTTC.

The chain uses TRBV19 and TRBJ2-1, with D possibly being TRBD2 (5 bases). CDR1 is LNHDA, CDR2 SQIVND, per germline (reference sequence). Trimming removed 7 bases at V and 7 bases at J, with 29 bases between. The CDR3 loop spans 18 amino acids. CDR3 in amino acids: CASTLRPQRPGELNEQFF. The CDR3 DNA is TGTGCCAGTACCCTCCGGCCCCAGCGGCCTGGCGAGTTGAATGAGCAGTTCTTC.